The 2 T cell receptor beta chains in this list originate from one sample, sequenced in a study of cytomegalovirus exposure and HLA in healthy donors. It was with 60 Vbeta and 13 Jbeta primers that the PCR ran. The data were produced by immunoSEQ multiplex PCR, yet TCRdb's version contains in-frame clones alone and is incomplete. The table has fewer than 200,000 clones, 71% seen once. Sequenced sample: PBMCs. The receptors were sampled from a girl aged 10 to 17 in good health and CMV-seronegative.

The genes are TRBV7-6 and TRBJ1-1; D is unclear. The CDR3 sequence is 15 residues long. The germline V and J ends were trimmed by 7 bases and 0 bases, with 15 bases remaining between them. CDR1 is SGHVS, CDR2 FNYEAQ, per germline. The CDR3 coding sequence is TGTGCCAGCACCCCAAGTGAGGGTATGAACACTGAAGCTTTCTTT. Amino acid sequence: CASTPSEGMNTEAFF.

This chain connects TRBV29-1 to TRBJ1-2; no clear D. The V end lost 6 bases, the J end lost 1 base, and 18 bases lay between the germline ends. Germline V gives CDR1 SQVTM, CDR2 ANQGSEA. This CDR3 has 15 amino acids. The CDR3 coding sequence is TGCAGCGTGCCTGTAGTCGCCAATATTAACTATGGCTACACCTTC. Protein sequence: CSVPVVANINYGYTF.